Presented here are 31 T cell receptor beta chains from one specimen sequenced in a study of T-cell memory formation after mild COVID-19. TCRdb fed the 5' RACE reads into MiXCR, producing one record per CDR3 protein. This sample has some 150,000 distinct CDR3 sequences, with 14% found just once. Sequencing used PBMCs or a T cell subset sorted from them (not recorded which). The receptors come from an adult woman who had mild COVID-19 (a few samples of this study predate the infection). Cell type and time point are not known.

This rearrangement joins TRBV27 to TRBJ2-5; D gene ambiguous. Per the germline V gene, CDR1 is MNHEY and CDR2 is SMNVEV (reference sequence). This CDR3 region has 14 residues. V shed 5 bases and J shed 5 bases, with 15 bases lying between them. CDR3 bases: TGTGCCAGCAGTCGCTTAAATCAATTGGAGACCCAGTACTTC. The encoded protein is CASSRLNQLETQYF.

This clonotype was counted at least ten times. The chain carries TRBV12-3 or TRBV12-4 and TRBJ2-1, with 10 bases that match TRBD2. This CDR3 is built from 15 residues. V lost 6 bases, J lost 6 bases, and 8 bases stayed unmatched. The CDR3, as DNA: TGTGCCAGCAGGGCCGGGACTAGCGCGGGCAATGAGCAGTTCTTC. Its protein product is CASRAGTSAGNEQFF.

V usage is TRBV5-1 and J usage is TRBJ2-1, with no clear D. The CDR3 runs 14 residues. V lost 1 base, J lost 0 bases, and 5 bases lay in between. Germline CDR1 and CDR2: SGHRS and YFSETQ. The CDR3 DNA reads as TGCGCCAGCAGCTTGTTCTACTCCTACAATGAGCAGTTCTTC. It encodes CASSLFYSYNEQFF.

Only a few counts were recorded for this clonotype. This chain uses TRBV20-1 with TRBJ1-1; TRBD1 aligns across 8 bases. Germline V gives CDR1 DFQATT, CDR2 SNEGSKA (reference sequence). The CDR3 extends over 14 amino acids. V lost 5 bases, J lost 10 bases, and 15 bases stayed unmatched. The CDR3 DNA follows: TGCAGTGCTCTAACAACCGGGACAGGTTACAGAGCTTTCTTT. This codes for CSALTTGTGYRAFF.

V gene TRBV20-1 combines with J gene TRBJ1-3; no clear D gene. Trimming stripped 0 bases from V and 4 bases from J, with 10 bases between. Germline V CDR1 and CDR2: DFQATT, SNEGSKA (reference sequence). This CDR3 is built from 14 residues. CDR3 bases: TGCAGTGCTAGAGATCTAGGGCTCGGAAACACCATATATTTT. It is translated as CSARDLGLGNTIYF.

This chain joins TRBV5-4 and TRBJ1-6, with 7 bases matching TRBD1. Germline values: CDR1 SGHNT, CDR2 YYREEE (reference sequence). The ends lost 2 bases at V and 1 base at J; junction bases unmatched: 9. The CDR3 spans 18 residues. This CDR3 reads CASSFRGLVGSYNSPLHF. The CDR3 DNA reads as TGTGCCAGCAGCTTCAGGGGGTTAGTTGGGTCCTATAATTCACCCCTCCACTTT.

The V gene is TRBV13, the J gene TRBJ2-7; the match to TRBD1 covers 8 bases. There are 15 residues in the CDR3. J lost 7 bases, V lost 1 base, and 9 bases had no gene match. The germline gives CDR1 PRHDT, CDR2 FYEKMQ (reference sequence). The DNA for the CDR3 is TGTGCCAGCAGCTTAGCCGGACAGGGTTCGGGAGAGCAGTACTTC. Protein sequence: CASSLAGQGSGEQYF.

V and J are TRBV27 and TRBJ2-7; D may be TRBD1 or TRBD2 (6 bases each). Trimming pared 2 bases from V and 0 bases from J, leaving 11 bases between. The CDR3 runs 15 residues. The germline CDR1 and CDR2 sequences are MNHEY and SMNVEV (reference sequence). Here the CDR3 DNA reads TGTGCCAGCAGTTTAACGGGGGCGAGCTCCTACGAGCAGTACTTC. Protein sequence: CASSLTGASSYEQYF.

V is TRBV6-5 and J is TRBJ2-1; D remains unclear. V shed 2 bases and J shed 5 bases, with 13 bases lying between them. This CDR3 has 15 amino acids. Per the germline V gene, CDR1 is MNHEY and CDR2 is SVGAGI. The CDR3 here is CASSYGQAADNEQFF. In DNA form, the CDR3 reads TGTGCCAGCAGTTACGGGCAGGCGGCGGACAATGAGCAGTTCTTC.

The chain carries TRBV11-2 and TRBJ2-3; D possibly corresponds to TRBD1 (6 bases). In germline, CDR1 is SGHAT, CDR2 FQNNGV. The CDR3 loop spans 16 amino acids. Deletions cut 4 bases from V and 2 bases from J, with 16 bases between. The CDR3 sequence: CASSSGLGHNTDTQYF. Here the CDR3 DNA reads TGTGCCAGCAGCTCGGGATTGGGACACAACACAGATACGCAGTATTTT.

This chain joins TRBV5-1 and TRBJ1-2; D ambiguous. The CDR3 consists of 13 residues. Germline V CDR1 and CDR2: SGHRS, YFSETQ. Deletions cut 2 bases from V and 6 bases from J, with 11 bases between. The CDR3 is CASSLVGGNGYTF. The CDR3 nucleotides read TGCGCCAGCAGCTTAGTCGGAGGAAATGGCTACACCTTC.

The chain links TRBV6-2 or TRBV6-3 to TRBJ2-7, with TRBD2 identical over 8 bases. Germline CDR1 MNHEY, CDR2 SVGEGT. The CDR3 length is 14 residues. J gave up 7 bases and V 6 bases, and 11 bases lay outside the gene matches. Written as DNA, the CDR3 is TGTGCCAGCAGCCTAACCGGGACTAGTGTTGAGCAGTACTTC. It codes for CASSLTGTSVEQYF.

This clonotype was observed a handful of times. V and J are TRBV7-9 and TRBJ1-2; possibly TRBD1 for D (6 bases). The CDR3 length is 20 residues. Trimming took 2 bases from V and 4 from J, leaving 29 bases between them. CDR1 is SEHNR, CDR2 FQNEAQ, per germline (reference sequence). CDR3 nucleotide sequence: TGTGCCAGCAGCTTAACCCCGCGGGATGAAGGGGGGGCGTTTGTCTATGGCTACACCTTC. Its translation: CASSLTPRDEGGAFVYGYTF. Complete variable domain (other parts from reference TRBV7-9 and TRBJ1-2): DTGVSQNPRHKITKRGQNVTFRCDPISEHNRLYWYRQTLGQGPEFLTYFQNEAQLEKSRLLSDRFSAERPKGSFSTLEIQRTEQGDSAMYLCASSLTPRDEGGAFVYGYTFGSGTRLTVV.

The chain is built from TRBV6-2 or TRBV6-3 and TRBJ2-3; no clear D gene. CDR1 is MNHEY and CDR2 is SVGEGT in the germline V gene. This CDR3 is built from 12 residues. V was clipped by 1 base and J by 4 bases, with 3 bases between them. As DNA, the CDR3 is TGTGCCAGCAGTTACTGGGCAGATACGCAGTATTTT. The encoded protein is CASSYWADTQYF.

This clonotype has a single count. The CDR3 bases are TGCGCCAGCAGTTCTGAGGGCCCGAGGTGGACTGAAGCTTTCTTT. Translated: CASSSEGPRWTEAFF. V and J are TRBV4-1 and TRBJ1-1; D unclear. In germline, CDR1 is MGHRA, CDR2 YSYEKL. Trimming shortened V by 6 bases and J by 5 bases, and 19 bases separated the two germline ends. The CDR3 consists of 15 residues.

The rearrangement joins TRBV11-2 to TRBJ2-1, with D uncertain. Germline loops: CDR1 SGHAT, CDR2 FQNNGV. V gave up 5 bases and J gave up 4 bases, with 9 bases separating them. The CDR3 is made up of 13 amino acids. The CDR3 reads CASSLPNYNEQFF. The CDR3 coding sequence is TGTGCCAGCAGCCTCCCAAATTACAATGAGCAGTTCTTC.

This chain connects TRBV5-1 to TRBJ2-7, with 9 bases that match TRBD1. Germline V gene data show CDR1 as SGHRS and CDR2 as YFSETQ. This CDR3 has 14 residues. J lost 5 bases, V lost 3 bases, and 6 bases had no gene match. CDR3 DNA: TGCGCCAGCAGCTCCGGGACAGGGCCCCACGAGCAGTACTTC. Translating gives CASSSGTGPHEQYF.

This sequence joins TRBV10-3 and TRBJ1-4; D not resolved. The CDR3 runs 17 residues. Germline lookup yields CDR1 ENHRY and CDR2 SYGVKD. The V gene lost 2 bases and the J gene lost 0 bases, with 13 bases spanning the gap. CDR3 in DNA: TGTGCCATCAGTGAGATCGAGGGTACAGCAACTAATGAAAAACTGTTTTTT. Protein product: CAISEIEGTATNEKLFF.

This clonotype was detected a few times. The chain carries TRBV12-3 or TRBV12-4 and TRBJ2-3; D possibly corresponds to TRBD1 (5 bases). CDR3 length: 15 amino acids. Trimming took 3 bases from V and 2 from J, leaving 12 bases between them. This CDR3 is CASSFWGGYTDTQYF. The CDR3 DNA is TGTGCCAGCAGTTTCTGGGGCGGATACACAGATACGCAGTATTTT.

The V and J genes are TRBV4-1 and TRBJ2-7, with 10 nucleotides matching TRBD2. CDR1 and CDR2 (germline): MGHRA, YSYEKL. V lost 3 bases to trimming and J lost 3 bases; unmatched junction nucleotides: 8. The CDR3 consists of 16 residues. The CDR3 sequence is CASSHVSTSGDYEQYF. In DNA form, the CDR3 reads TGCGCCAGCAGCCATGTATCTACTAGCGGGGACTACGAGCAGTACTTC.

This clonotype was seen a few times. The chain joins TRBV19 to TRBJ2-6; possibly TRBD1 or TRBD2 for D (5 bases each). Trimming cost V 5 bases and J 4 bases, with 15 bases left between them. This CDR3 is 16 amino acids long. The germline V gene encodes CDR1 LNHDA and CDR2 SQIVND (reference sequence). The CDR3 loop is CASSSAGTLGANVLTF. The CDR3 DNA follows: TGTGCCAGTAGTTCGGCCGGGACCTTGGGGGCCAACGTCCTGACTTTC.

This clonotype has only a few counts. This chain connects TRBV15 to TRBJ2-2; TRBD1 matches at 12 bases. The CDR3 has 16 amino acids. Germline lookup yields CDR1 LNHNV and CDR2 YYDKDF (reference sequence). Unmatched junction bases numbered 3, after V lost 3 bases and J lost 4 bases. CDR3 sequence reads: CATSRGQGASTGELFF. The CDR3 nucleotides read TGTGCCACCAGCAGGGGACAGGGGGCGAGCACCGGGGAGCTGTTTTTT. Variable domain in full (rest from reference TRBV15 and TRBJ2-2): DAMVIQNPRYQVTQFGKPVTLSCSQTLNHNVMYWYQQKSSQAPKLLFHYYDKDFNNEADTPDNFQSRRPNTSFCFLDIRSPGLGDTAMYLCATSRGQGASTGELFFGEGSRLTVL.

The genes are TRBV5-1 and TRBJ1-6; D gene uncertain. CDR3 length equals 15 residues. CDR1 and CDR2 from the germline V gene are SGHRS and YFSETQ. The germline V and J ends were trimmed by 2 bases and 5 bases, with 11 bases remaining between them. In DNA, the CDR3 is TGCGCCAGCAGCTTTTCGCGGGCGAATAATTCACCCCTCCACTTT. Its protein product is CASSFSRANNSPLHF.

The chain joins TRBV10-3 to TRBJ2-2, with D perhaps matching TRBD1 (6 bases). Germline V CDR1 and CDR2: ENHRY, SYGVKD. This CDR3 comprises 15 residues. V shed 3 bases and J shed 7 bases, with 15 bases lying between them. CDR3 coding DNA: TGTGCCATCAGTGACCCGGGACACCCTCACGGGGAGCTGTTTTTT. Translated: CAISDPGHPHGELFF.

This clonotype was counted ten times or more. V gene TRBV7-8 combines with J gene TRBJ2-1; D not certain. V was cut by 1 base and J by 6 bases, with 19 bases left in between. The CDR3 runs to 17 residues. Looked up from germline, CDR1 is SGHVS and CDR2 is FQNEAQ. The CDR3 sequence is CASSLGPAGTIVNEQFF. Written as DNA, the CDR3 is TGTGCCAGCAGCTTAGGGCCGGCAGGCACTATTGTCAATGAGCAGTTCTTC.

There are a few counts of this clonotype. This chain uses TRBV7-9 with TRBJ2-7; D not resolved. Between the trimmed V and J ends, which lost 5 bases and 4 bases, there was a span of 9 bases. In germline, CDR1 is SEHNR, CDR2 FQNEAQ (reference sequence). This CDR3 contains 12 residues. The CDR3 reads CASSPTSYEQYF. In DNA form, the CDR3 reads TGTGCCAGCAGCCCAACATCATACGAGCAGTACTTC. Complete variable domain (other parts from reference TRBV7-9 and TRBJ2-7): DTGVSQNPRHKITKRGQNVTFRCDPISEHNRLYWYRQTLGQGPEFLTYFQNEAQLEKSRLLSDRFSAERPKGSFSTLEIQRTEQGDSAMYLCASSPTSYEQYFGPGTRLTVT.

This clonotype was found many times. The chain carries TRBV12-3 or TRBV12-4 and TRBJ2-7, with a possible D match to TRBD1 (6 bases). Trimming cost V 4 bases and J 9 bases, with 10 bases left between them. CDR3 size: 11 residues. The CDR3 reads CASSYGQLQYF. Here the CDR3 DNA reads TGTGCCAGCAGTTACGGACAGCTGCAGTACTTC.

V gene TRBV5-1 combines with J gene TRBJ2-3, with TRBD1 identical over 9 bases. The CDR3 spans 15 residues. Per the germline V gene, CDR1 is SGHRS and CDR2 is YFSETQ. J gave up 4 bases and V 4 bases, and 7 bases lay outside the gene matches. The CDR3 sequence is CASSDGDRAPDTQYF. The CDR3 nucleotides are TGCGCCAGCAGCGATGGGGACAGGGCACCAGATACGCAGTATTTT.

Many counts were recorded for this clonotype. The chain joins TRBV5-1 to TRBJ2-2, with TRBD1 matching over 8 bases. Losses at the gene ends were 4 bases for V and 1 base for J; bases not matched to a gene: 0. Germline-derived CDR1 and CDR2 are SGHRS and YFSETQ. The CDR3 has 14 amino acids. CDR3 amino acids: CASSGTGNTGELFF. CDR3 nucleotides: TGCGCCAGCAGCGGGACAGGGAACACCGGGGAGCTGTTTTTT.

This clonotype was seen at least ten times. The chain is built from TRBV29-1 and TRBJ2-3, with TRBD2 matching 10 bases. The trim removed 1 base at V and 3 bases at J, leaving 4 bases unmatched. Germline V gene sequence: CDR1 SQVTM, CDR2 ANQGSEA. The CDR3 spans 15 residues. The CDR3 is CSVEGTSGTTDTQYF. CDR3 coding DNA: TGCAGCGTTGAAGGAACTAGCGGGACTACAGATACGCAGTATTTT.

The chain has TRBV11-2 and TRBJ2-1, with 9 bases lining up with TRBD1. CDR3 length equals 15 residues. The germline gives CDR1 SGHAT, CDR2 FQNNGV. The V segment lost 6 bases and the J segment 2 bases; nucleotides outside the gene matches: 5. The chain's CDR3 is CASREGTGPYNEQFF. DNA for the CDR3: TGTGCCAGCAGGGAAGGGACAGGGCCCTACAATGAGCAGTTCTTC.